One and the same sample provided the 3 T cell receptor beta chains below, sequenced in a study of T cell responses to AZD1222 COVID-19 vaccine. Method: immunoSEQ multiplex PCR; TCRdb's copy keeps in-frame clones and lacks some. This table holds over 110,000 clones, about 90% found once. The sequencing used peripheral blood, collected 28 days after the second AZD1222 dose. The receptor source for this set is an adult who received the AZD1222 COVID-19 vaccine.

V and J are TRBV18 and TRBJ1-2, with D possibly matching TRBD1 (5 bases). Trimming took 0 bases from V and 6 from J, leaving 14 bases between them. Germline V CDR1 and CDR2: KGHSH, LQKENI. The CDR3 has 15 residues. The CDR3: CASSPPTAPRNGYTF. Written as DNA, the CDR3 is TGTGCCAGCTCACCACCGACAGCACCACGGAATGGCTACACCTTC.

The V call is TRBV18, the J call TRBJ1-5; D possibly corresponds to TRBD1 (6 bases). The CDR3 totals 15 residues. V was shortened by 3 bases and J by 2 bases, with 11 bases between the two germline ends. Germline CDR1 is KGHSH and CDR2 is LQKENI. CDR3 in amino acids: CASSPGTMGNQPQHF. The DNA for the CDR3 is TGTGCCAGCTCACCGGGGACAATGGGCAATCAGCCCCAGCATTTT. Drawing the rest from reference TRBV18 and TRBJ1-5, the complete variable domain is NAGVMQNPRHLVRRRGQEARLRCSPMKGHSHVYWYRQLPEEGLKFMVYLQKENIIDESGMPKERFSAEFPKEGPSILRIQQVVRGDSAAYFCASSPGTMGNQPQHFGDGTRLSIL.

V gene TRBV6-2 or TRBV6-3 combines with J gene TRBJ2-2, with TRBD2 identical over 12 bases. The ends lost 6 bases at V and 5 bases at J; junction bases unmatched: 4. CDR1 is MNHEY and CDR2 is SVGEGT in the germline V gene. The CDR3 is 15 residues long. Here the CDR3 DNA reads TGTGCCAGCAGCCCCGGACTAGCGGGGACCGGGGAGCTGTTTTTT. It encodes CASSPGLAGTGELFF.